This T cell receptor beta chain originates from a study of blood T cell repertoires in COVID-19. TCRdb keeps only in-frame clones here, not all; method: immunoSEQ multiplex PCR. The table has over 200,000 clones, roughly 86% seen once. Germline values: CDR1 ENHRY, CDR2 SYGVKD. Trimming took 11 bases from V and 1 from J, leaving 14 bases between them. There are 13 residues in the CDR3. The TCR originated in a man in his forties who had recovered from COVID-19. The sample was peripheral blood. The genes are TRBV10-3 and TRBJ1-2; the D is unclear. CDR3 residues: CAASGENNYGYTF. CDR3 sequence (DNA): TGTGCCGCCAGCGGGGAGAATAACTATGGCTACACCTTC.